Shown below are 13 T cell receptor beta chains from a single sample sequenced in a study of control samples from healthy donors and cancer patients. This table comes from immunoSEQ multiplex PCR, and its TCRdb copy is limited to in-frame clones, with some not included. The sample has under 55,000 clones, 85% to 95% seen once. Source material: PBMCs. Receptor source: a woman between 40 and 50 years old with head and neck cancer.

The gene calls are TRBV3-1 (or the pseudogene TRBV3-2) and TRBJ2-2, with D possibly TRBD1 on 6 matching bases. The CDR3 runs to 13 residues. V gave up 4 bases and J gave up 7 bases, with 10 bases separating them. The V gene's germline CDR1 is LGHDT and CDR2 YNNKEL (reference sequence). CDR3 bases: TGTGCCAGCAGCCGAAGACAGGACGGGGAGCTGTTTTTT. Residues: CASSRRQDGELFF.

This clone was detected only a few times. This rearrangement joins TRBV3-1 (or the pseudogene TRBV3-2) to TRBJ1-6, with 8 bases identical to TRBD1. Trimming at V came to 1 base and at J to 7 bases, leaving 3 bases not matched to a gene. The CDR3 is 15 residues long. CDR1 LGHDT and CDR2 YNNKEL come from the germline V gene (reference sequence). Written as DNA, the CDR3 is TGTGCCAGCAGCCAAGTGGACAGGGTGAATTCACCCCTCCACTTT. Protein: CASSQVDRVNSPLHF.

V is TRBV5-4 and J is TRBJ2-7, with D possibly matching TRBD1 (5 bases). The germline V gene encodes CDR1 SGHNT and CDR2 YYREEE (reference sequence). The V gene lost 3 bases and the J gene lost 4 bases, with 8 bases spanning the gap. The CDR3 has 12 residues. The CDR3 nucleotides read TGTGCCAGCAGCTACGACAGATACGAGCAGTACTTC. Amino acid sequence: CASSYDRYEQYF.

The rearrangement links TRBV18 to TRBJ2-5, with D maybe TRBD1 (5 bases). The CDR3 runs 15 residues. V was cut by 6 bases and J by 1 base, with 15 bases left in between. Germline assignment: CDR1 KGHSH and CDR2 LQKENI. CDR3 sequence: CASSLTAGSQETQYF. CDR3 nucleotide sequence: TGTGCCAGCTCTCTTACCGCAGGGTCCCAAGAGACCCAGTACTTC.

The V gene is TRBV27, the J gene TRBJ2-2; TRBD1 or TRBD2 may be the D gene (5 bases each). Germline V CDR1 and CDR2: MNHEY, SMNVEV (reference sequence). The CDR3 covers 15 residues. V lost 4 bases and J lost 6, with 15 bases in between. The CDR3 sequence is CASSSRGPRAGELFF. DNA for the CDR3: TGTGCCAGCAGTTCGAGGGGACCGCGGGCCGGGGAGCTGTTTTTT.

The V call is TRBV6-5, the J call TRBJ2-6; D not resolved. Trimming pared 11 bases from V and 0 bases from J, leaving 5 bases between. CDR3 length: 12 amino acids. Germline CDR1 is MNHEY and CDR2 is SVGAGI. Here the CDR3 DNA reads TGTGCCTGCGACTCTGGGGCCAACGTCCTGACTTTC. Residues: CACDSGANVLTF.

V and J are TRBV6-5 and TRBJ1-1, with unresolved D. The CDR3 is made up of 14 amino acids. The germline V gene has CDR1 MNHEY and CDR2 SVGAGI. V was pared by 2 bases and J by 0 bases, with 7 bases between. This CDR3 reads CASSYGGLNTEAFF. The CDR3 region has the DNA TGTGCCAGCAGTTACGGCGGTTTGAACACTGAAGCTTTCTTT.

This chain uses TRBV4-1 with TRBJ2-1; no clear D. The CDR3 loop spans 14 amino acids. In germline, CDR1 is MGHRA, CDR2 YSYEKL. V was pared by 4 bases and J by 8 bases, with 15 bases between. CDR3 in amino acids: CASSRRSRAHEQFF. For the CDR3, the DNA is TGCGCCAGCAGCCGAAGATCACGGGCGCATGAGCAGTTCTTC.

The CDR3 sequence is CASSPSNSNQPQHF. The CDR3 DNA sequence: TGTGCCAGCAGTCCGTCAAATAGCAATCAGCCCCAGCATTTT. This chain links TRBV6-4 with TRBJ1-5; no reliable D call. V dropped 5 bases and J dropped 0 bases, with 8 bases sitting between them. The CDR3 is made up of 14 amino acids. From germline, CDR1 is MRHNA and CDR2 SNTAGT.

The CDR3 DNA sequence: TGTGCCAGCAGCCCAACAGGGGGCCTCGGCTATGGCTACACCTTC. Amino acids: CASSPTGGLGYGYTF. The chain links TRBV7-6 to TRBJ1-2; TRBD1 aligns across 9 bases. The germline gives CDR1 SGHVS, CDR2 FNYEAQ. V shed 5 bases and J 4 bases; nucleotides not matched to a gene: 8. The CDR3 loop spans 15 amino acids.

This rearrangement joins TRBV7-2 to TRBJ2-7, with D possibly being TRBD2 (5 bases). Germline V CDR1 and CDR2: SGHTA, FQGNSA. Trimming removed 6 bases at V and 2 bases at J, with 14 bases between. The CDR3 has 14 residues. CDR3 DNA sequence: TGTGCCAGCAGTGCTAGACGGGGTCCCTACGAGCAGTACTTC. Its translation: CASSARRGPYEQYF.

This chain uses TRBV7-9 with TRBJ2-2; 7 bases map to TRBD1. Germline values: CDR1 SEHNR, CDR2 FQNEAQ (reference sequence). There are 16 residues in the CDR3. Trimming cost V 5 bases and J 2 bases; bases outside gene matches: 8. CDR3 nucleotides: TGTGCCAGCAGCCCCGGGACAGTGACTAACACCGGGGAGCTGTTTTTT. Protein sequence: CASSPGTVTNTGELFF.

The chain joins TRBV5-1 to TRBJ1-5; 7 bases match TRBD1. The germline V gene encodes CDR1 SGHRS and CDR2 YFSETQ. The CDR3 is 14 residues long. After removal of 0 bases from V and 7 bases from J, the junction contained 4 bases not matched to a gene. The CDR3: CASSLGQGGQPQHF. CDR3 sequence (DNA): TGCGCCAGCAGCTTGGGACAGGGCGGGCAGCCCCAGCATTTT.